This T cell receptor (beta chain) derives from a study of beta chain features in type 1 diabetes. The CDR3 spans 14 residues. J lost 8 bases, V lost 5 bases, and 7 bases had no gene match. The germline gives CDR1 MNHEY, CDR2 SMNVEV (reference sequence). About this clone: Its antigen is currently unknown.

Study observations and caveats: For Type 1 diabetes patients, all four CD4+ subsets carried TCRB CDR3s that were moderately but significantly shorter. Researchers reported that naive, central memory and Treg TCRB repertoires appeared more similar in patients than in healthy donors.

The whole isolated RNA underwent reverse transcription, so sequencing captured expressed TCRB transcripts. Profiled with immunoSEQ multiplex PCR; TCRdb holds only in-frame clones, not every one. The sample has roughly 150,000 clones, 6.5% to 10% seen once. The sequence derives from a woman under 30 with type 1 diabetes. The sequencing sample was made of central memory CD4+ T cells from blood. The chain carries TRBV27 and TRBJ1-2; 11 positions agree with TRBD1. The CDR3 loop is CASSPGQGARGYTF. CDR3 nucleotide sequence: TGTGCCAGCAGTCCCGGACAGGGGGCGAGAGGCTACACCTTC.